The 30 T cell receptor beta chains reported below all come from one sample, sequenced in a study of T cells in Graves' hyperthyroidism and ophthalmopathy. TCR beta CDR3 region amplification was performed from RNA transcripts. When the TCR CDR3 underwent first-round RT-PCR, the HTBI primer set was used. TCRdb re-called the multiplex PCR reads through MiXCR, storing one row per CDR3 protein. The sample holds over 450,000 distinct CDR3 sequences; roughly 18% are singletons and the top ten take 15% to 20%. Sequencing used blood. Receptors were obtained from a young woman with Graves' ophthalmopathy.

This clonotype was detected a few times. The chain combines TRBV29-1 with TRBJ1-4; D is possibly TRBD1 (6 bases). V was cut by 6 bases and J by 1 base, with 18 bases left in between. The CDR3 sequence is 16 residues long. Germline assignment: CDR1 SQVTM and CDR2 ANQGSEA. The CDR3 DNA follows: TGCAGCGTCAGTTTTTCTAGGGGGGGAACTAATGAAAAACTGTTTTTT. Its translation is CSVSFSRGGTNEKLFF.

This chain joins TRBV19 and TRBJ2-1; 10 bases are shared with TRBD1. Germline V gene sequence: CDR1 LNHDA, CDR2 SQIVND (reference sequence). The J segment lost 6 bases and the V segment lost 5 bases, leaving 13 bases of the junction unmatched. This CDR3 is built from 17 residues. The CDR3 DNA is TGTGCCAGTAGTCCATACAGAGGGACAGGGGTGGTCAATGAGCAGTTCTTC. Translation: CASSPYRGTGVVNEQFF.

V and J are TRBV6-5 and TRBJ2-5; perhaps TRBD1 as D (5 bases). CDR1 and CDR2 from the germline V gene are MNHEY and SVGAGI. The CDR3 is made up of 16 amino acids. The V end lost 2 bases, the J end lost 5 bases, and 18 bases lay between the germline ends. The CDR3 here is CASSYRGQPIVETQYF. Here the CDR3 DNA reads TGTGCCAGCAGTTACAGGGGTCAGCCCATTGTGGAGACCCAGTACTTC.

This clonotype has ten or more counts. V and J are TRBV5-1 and TRBJ2-7; TRBD2 matches 14 bases. This CDR3 has 15 residues. Germline V CDR1 and CDR2: SGHRS, YFSETQ. V trimming: 4 bases; J trimming: 7 bases; junction bases outside the gene matches: 7. The CDR3 region has the DNA TGCGCCAGCAGCGTCGGGACTAGCGGGAGCGGAGAGCAGTACTTC. Its translation is CASSVGTSGSGEQYF.

The J gene is TRBJ1-2, the V gene TRBV19; TRBD1 matches at 9 bases. This CDR3 is 16 amino acids long. Trimming took 6 bases from V and 0 from J; bases not matched to a gene: 8. In germline, CDR1 is LNHDA, CDR2 SQIVND (reference sequence). CDR3 region: CASRTPRDRANYGYTF. CDR3 nucleotides: TGTGCCAGTAGGACCCCCCGGGACAGGGCTAACTATGGCTACACCTTC. Using reference TRBV19 and TRBJ1-2 for the parts outside the CDR3, the full variable domain is DGGITQSPKYLFRKEGQNVTLSCEQNLNHDAMYWYRQDPGQGLRLIYYSQIVNDFQKGDIAEGYSVSREKKESFPLTVTSAQKNPTAFYLCASRTPRDRANYGYTFGSGTRLTVV.

This clonotype was seen ten or more times. The chain links TRBV18 to TRBJ1-3; D is perhaps TRBD1 (5 bases). There are 15 residues in the CDR3. V was shortened by 3 bases and J by 2 bases, with 11 bases between the two germline ends. CDR1 and CDR2 from the germline V gene are KGHSH and LQKENI. CDR3 DNA: TGTGCCAGCTCACCTAAAGGGGCAACTGGAAACACCATATATTTT. Translated, it gives CASSPKGATGNTIYF. The variable domain in full, with the rest retrieved from reference TRBV18 and TRBJ1-3, is NAGVMQNPRHLVRRRGQEARLRCSPMKGHSHVYWYRQLPEEGLKFMVYLQKENIIDESGMPKERFSAEFPKEGPSILRIQQVVRGDSAAYFCASSPKGATGNTIYFGEGSWLTVV.

This clonotype showed up many times. The chain links TRBV7-3 to TRBJ2-2; no clear D. The CDR3 sequence is 13 residues long. The germline V gene has CDR1 SGHTA and CDR2 FQGTGA. The V end lost 5 bases, the J end lost 7 bases, and 11 bases lay between the germline ends. The CDR3 loop is CASSAMTGGELFF. The CDR3 region has the DNA TGTGCCAGCAGCGCCATGACCGGCGGGGAGCTGTTTTTT.

This clonotype showed up many times. V usage is TRBV7-9 and J usage is TRBJ1-1, with D unclear. In germline, CDR1 is SEHNR, CDR2 FQNEAQ (reference sequence). Trimming cost V 5 bases and J 6 bases, with 10 bases left between them. CDR3 length: 12 amino acids. The CDR3 bases are TGTGCCAGCAGCCATGAGGCCGCTGAAGCTTTCTTT. Encoded protein: CASSHEAAEAFF. Using reference TRBV7-9 and TRBJ1-1 for the parts outside the CDR3, the full variable domain is DTGVSQNPRHKITKRGQNVTFRCDPISEHNRLYWYRQTLGQGPEFLTYFQNEAQLEKSRLLSDRFSAERPKGSFSTLEIQRTEQGDSAMYLCASSHEAAEAFFGQGTRLTVV.

V usage is TRBV5-4 and J usage is TRBJ2-5; the D gene is possibly TRBD2 (6 bases). The CDR3 consists of 14 residues. Deletions cut 4 bases from V and 1 base from J, with 11 bases between. Germline V gene lookup returns CDR1 SGHNT and CDR2 YYREEE (reference sequence). CDR3 DNA: TGTGCCAGCAGCCGTGGACTACTCCAAGAGACCCAGTACTTC. Residues: CASSRGLLQETQYF.

This clonotype has more than one count but fewer than ten. The rearrangement links TRBV7-2 to TRBJ2-4, with 7 bases identical to TRBD1. Per germline, CDR1 SGHTA and CDR2 FQGNSA. The CDR3 totals 16 residues. Germline trimming cut 1 base from V and 0 bases from J; bases unmatched to any gene: 3. The CDR3 here is CASSLERGLAKNIQYF. As DNA, the CDR3 is TGTGCCAGCAGCTTAGAGAGGGGGCTAGCCAAAAACATTCAGTACTTC.

This chain links TRBV4-3 with TRBJ2-2; the D gene is possibly TRBD1 (5 bases). The CDR3 covers 16 residues. From germline, CDR1 is LGHNA and CDR2 YSLEER. V was cut by 1 base and J by 5 bases, with 14 bases left in between. The CDR3 loop is CASSQVKGAVTGELFF. CDR3 coding DNA: TGCGCCAGCAGCCAAGTTAAAGGGGCAGTTACCGGGGAGCTGTTTTTT.

Only a few counts were recorded for this clonotype. CDR3 DNA sequence: TGTGCCTGGAGTGGAGGCCAGGGAAATTCACCCCTCCACTTT. Translated: CAWSGGQGNSPLHF. The chain has TRBV30 and TRBJ1-6; TRBD1 might be the D (5 bases). The germline V gene encodes CDR1 GTSNPN and CDR2 SVGIG (reference sequence). The CDR3 length is 14 residues. V was cut by 1 base and J by 7 bases, with 11 bases left in between.

In regard to this clonotype: A read error is possible here, since a much larger clone lies one base away. This chain joins TRBV28 and TRBJ1-2; D remains unclear. The CDR3 runs 15 residues. CDR1 and CDR2 from the germline V gene are MDHEN and SYDVKM. Here the CDR3 DNA reads TGTGCCAGCAGTCCCCACGGCAGTTCCTACTATGGCTGCACCTTC. As protein: CASSPHGSSYYGCTF.

Ten or more counts support this clonotype. The chain couples TRBV27 to TRBJ2-3, with TRBD1 as a possible D gene (6 bases). The CDR3 is made up of 16 amino acids. V was pared by 3 bases and J by 3 bases, with 16 bases between. Germline CDR1 is MNHEY and CDR2 is SMNVEV (reference sequence). CDR3 sequence reads: CASSLGPPRGTDTQYF. CDR3 bases: TGTGCCAGCAGTTTGGGACCCCCGAGGGGGACAGATACGCAGTATTTT.

This clonotype was seen repeatedly, ten times or more. The chain uses TRBV12-3 or TRBV12-4 and TRBJ1-5; D not certain. The CDR3 extends over 14 amino acids. The V and J ends lost 4 bases and 3 bases respectively, with 10 bases between them. The CDR3 DNA reads as TGTGCCAGCAGTTCCCCGCAGAACAATCAGCCCCAGCATTTT. Protein sequence: CASSSPQNNQPQHF.

This clonotype came up a few times. The chain combines TRBV5-6 with TRBJ1-6; 9 positions agree with TRBD1. The germline CDR1 and CDR2 sequences are SGHDT and YYEEEE. V shed 3 bases and J 10 bases; nucleotides not matched to a gene: 14. The CDR3 is 17 residues long. Written as DNA, the CDR3 is TGTGCCAGCAGCTACACCTTATCCGGGACAGGGTTATCACCCCTCCACTTT. Translation: CASSYTLSGTGLSPLHF.

This clonotype has ten or more counts. The chain couples TRBV2 to TRBJ1-5; D ambiguous. CDR3 size: 14 residues. V shed 4 bases and J shed 2 bases, with 9 bases lying between them. Germline lookup yields CDR1 SNHLY and CDR2 FYNNEI. CDR3 DNA sequence: TGTGCCAGCAGTGGGGGTACGGGCAATCAGCCCCAGCATTTT. Translated, it gives CASSGGTGNQPQHF. Full variable domain (missing parts from reference TRBV2 and TRBJ1-5): EPEVTQTPSHQVTQMGQEVILRCVPISNHLYFYWYRQILGQKVEFLVSFYNNEISEKSEIFDDQFSVERPDGSNFTLKIRSTKLEDSAMYFCASSGGTGNQPQHFGDGTRLSIL.

This chain links TRBV30 with TRBJ1-3, with 7 bases fitting TRBD1. CDR3 length: 18 amino acids. CDR1 and CDR2 from the germline V gene are GTSNPN and SVGIG (reference sequence). V was clipped by 3 bases and J by 4 bases; unmatched bases: 18. The CDR3, as DNA: TGTGCCTGGAGCAATTACAGGGGATTCAATACGAGCGGAAACACCATATATTTT. Protein product: CAWSNYRGFNTSGNTIYF.

The chain joins TRBV6-1 to TRBJ2-3; D is ambiguous. The V end lost 2 bases, the J end lost 3 bases, and 9 bases lay between the germline ends. Germline V gene lookup returns CDR1 MNHNS and CDR2 SASEGT. This CDR3 has 14 residues. The chain's CDR3 is CASSESPETDTQYF. The CDR3, as DNA: TGTGCCAGCAGTGAAAGTCCAGAAACAGATACGCAGTATTTT.

The J gene is TRBJ1-5, the V gene TRBV7-9; D might be TRBD1 (6 bases). V lost 5 bases, J lost 0 bases, and 14 bases lay in between. The CDR3 runs to 16 residues. Germline V lookup: CDR1 SEHNR, CDR2 FQNEAQ (reference sequence). CDR3 in amino acids: CASSTGTIFSNQPQHF. CDR3 nucleotides: TGTGCCAGCAGCACCGGGACAATTTTTAGCAATCAGCCCCAGCATTTT.

This clonotype was seen many times. The V and J genes are TRBV6-5 and TRBJ2-5, with a tentative D call TRBD2 (6 bases). Trimming removed 2 bases from V and 1 base from J, with 11 bases in between. Per germline, CDR1 MNHEY and CDR2 SVGAGI. The CDR3 is 15 residues long. The CDR3 protein is CASSYGGGPQETQYF. CDR3 coding DNA: TGTGCCAGCAGTTACGGGGGAGGACCCCAAGAGACCCAGTACTTC.

This clonotype appeared a few times. This chain connects TRBV2 to TRBJ1-6, with TRBD1 identical over 7 bases. The CDR3 is 15 amino acids. The V gene end was trimmed by 3 bases and the J gene end by 7 bases; junction bases not matched to a gene: 6. Per germline, CDR1 SNHLY and CDR2 FYNNEI. The CDR3 loop reads CASSDETGSNSPLHF. CDR3 bases: TGTGCCAGCAGTGATGAGACAGGGTCAAATTCACCCCTCCACTTT.

This clonotype has a handful of counts. The V call is TRBV7-3, the J call TRBJ2-3, with 7 bases identical to TRBD2. V was pared by 1 base and J by 4 bases, with 14 bases of the junction left unmatched. The CDR3 extends over 18 amino acids. CDR1 SGHTA and CDR2 FQGTGA come from the germline V gene. CDR3 amino acids: CASSLKPSGNTYSDTQYF. CDR3 nucleotides: TGTGCCAGCAGCTTAAAACCCAGCGGGAATACCTATTCAGATACGCAGTATTTT.

The chain carries TRBV5-4 and TRBJ2-4, with TRBD1 matching over 9 bases. Losses at the gene ends were 4 bases for V and 6 bases for J; bases not matched to a gene: 8. The V gene's germline CDR1 is SGHNT and CDR2 YYREEE (reference sequence). The CDR3 has 15 residues. Here the CDR3 reads CASSMYRDRVNIQYF. DNA of the CDR3: TGTGCCAGCAGCATGTACCGGGACAGGGTAAACATTCAGTACTTC.

This clonotype was detected only a few times. The chain is built from TRBV5-1 and TRBJ2-3; 8 nucleotides line up with TRBD2. Trimming took 4 bases from V and 3 from J; bases not matched to a gene: 10. Germline CDR1 and CDR2: SGHRS and YFSETQ. The CDR3 is made up of 16 amino acids. The DNA for the CDR3 is TGCGCCAGCAGCACATTACGGGAGGGGGGGACAGATACGCAGTATTTT. It specifies CASSTLREGGTDTQYF.

This clonotype was counted ten times or more. The chain couples TRBV28 to TRBJ1-2; 10 bases agree with TRBD1. The CDR3 totals 14 residues. CDR1 MDHEN and CDR2 SYDVKM come from the germline V gene. After removal of 6 bases from V and 4 bases from J, the junction contained 5 bases not matched to a gene. The CDR3 DNA sequence: TGTGCCAGCAGCCATGGGACAGGGGCCTATGGCTACACCTTC. It is translated as CASSHGTGAYGYTF.

The chain joins TRBV5-1 to TRBJ2-6, with D perhaps matching TRBD1 (5 bases). Trimming removed 0 bases at V and 0 bases at J, with 13 bases between. Germline CDR1 SGHRS, CDR2 YFSETQ. CDR3 length: 18 residues. CDR3 DNA sequence: TGCGCCAGCAGCTTGGGGGGCCTTGCCCTCTCTGGGGCCAACGTCCTGACTTTC. Translation gives CASSLGGLALSGANVLTF.

This clonotype came up many times. The chain carries TRBV29-1 and TRBJ2-3, with D maybe TRBD2 (7 bases). The CDR3 is 12 residues long. V was cut by 7 bases and J by 7 bases, with 15 bases left in between. CDR1 and CDR2 from the germline V gene are SQVTM and ANQGSEA. The CDR3 DNA reads TGCAGCGCCGAGGGGGGGGCCAATACGCAGTATTTT. Its protein is CSAEGGANTQYF.

This clonotype was picked up many times. The chain uses TRBV13 and TRBJ1-5; possibly TRBD1 for D (5 bases). Looked up from germline, CDR1 is PRHDT and CDR2 is FYEKMQ (reference sequence). V gave up 5 bases and J gave up 2 bases, with 7 bases separating them. The CDR3 loop spans 13 amino acids. This CDR3 reads CASSAGGNQPQHF. The CDR3 nucleotides are TGTGCCAGCAGCGCGGGGGGCAATCAGCCCCAGCATTTT.

This clonotype has ten or more counts. The rearrangement links TRBV28 to TRBJ1-2; no reliable D call. Germline values: CDR1 MDHEN, CDR2 SYDVKM. Trimming removed 6 bases at V and 5 bases at J, with 13 bases between. This CDR3 has 13 residues. The CDR3 nucleotides read TGTGCCAGCAGACTCCCGCAAGAGTATGGCTACACCTTC. It codes for CASRLPQEYGYTF.